This TCR beta chain was recovered during a study of radiation and T cells in renal cell carcinoma. Study summary: Nephrectomy followed 15 Gy stereotactic body radiation by 4 weeks. General study findings and limits: Top tumor clonotypes rose in blood 2 weeks post-radiation, then contracted.

The CDR3 covers 14 residues. Germline V gene lookup returns CDR1 SGHTA and CDR2 FQGNSA. Trimming removed 5 bases at V and 1 base at J, with 9 bases between. A word on this clone: Its antigen is not identified.

Some clones are missing from TCRdb's copy, which holds only in-frame ones; the method was immunoSEQ multiplex PCR. Seen here are roughly 150,000 clones, over 80% observed once, and the top ten hold 13%. Time point noted: blood 2 weeks post-SBRT. Indicated treatment: 15 Gy SBRT to primary tumor, nephrectomy 4 weeks later. This renal cell carcinoma was of the clear cell type. The chain links TRBV7-2 to TRBJ1-5; D is undetermined. This clonotype was obtained from a woman aged 45-65 years with renal cell carcinoma. Sequenced here: blood, sampled from a patient whose treatment included radiotherapy and nephrectomy. The CDR3 protein is CASSPSKSNQPQHF. The DNA of the CDR3 is TGTGCCAGCAGCCCCTCCAAAAGCAATCAGCCCCAGCATTTT.